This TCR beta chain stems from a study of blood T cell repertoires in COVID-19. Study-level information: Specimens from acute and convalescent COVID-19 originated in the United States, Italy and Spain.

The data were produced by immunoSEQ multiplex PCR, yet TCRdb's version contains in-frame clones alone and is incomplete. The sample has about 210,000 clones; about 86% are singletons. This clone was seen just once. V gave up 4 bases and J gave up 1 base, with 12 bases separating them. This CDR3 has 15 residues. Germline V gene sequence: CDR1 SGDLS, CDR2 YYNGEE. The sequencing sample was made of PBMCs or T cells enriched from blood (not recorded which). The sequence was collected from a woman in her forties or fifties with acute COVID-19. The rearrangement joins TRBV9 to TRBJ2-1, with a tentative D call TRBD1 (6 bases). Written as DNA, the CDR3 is TGTGCCAGCAGCCCCACGCAGGGGTCCTACAATGAGCAGTTCTTC. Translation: CASSPTQGSYNEQFF. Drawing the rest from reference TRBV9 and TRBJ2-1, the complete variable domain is DSGVTQTPKHLITATGQRVTLRCSPRSGDLSVYWYQQSLDQGLQFLIQYYNGEERAKGNILERFSAQQFPDLHSELNLSSLELGDSALYFCASSPTQGSYNEQFFGPGTRLTVL.